Listed here are 30 T cell receptor beta chains from one sample, sequenced in a study of cytomegalovirus exposure and HLA in healthy donors (dated by TCRdb to about 2017). Library prep was done by the immunoSEQ multiplex PCR assay. A mixture of 60 forward primers for TCR Vbeta segments and 13 reverse primers for TCR Jbeta segments was used in the multiplex PCR. The table was pulled from immuneACCESS by TCRdb, which kept in-frame rearrangements only. Such tables lose some clones; where checked, under half of the loss comes from unresolved V genes, and the rest has no known cause. For this sample the table gives about 110,000 clones, of which around 84% were detected only once. The top ten hold approximately 23% of the sample. The sample comprised PBMCs. Receptors were obtained from a man aged 25 to 45 in good health and CMV-seropositive.

The chain links TRBV28 to TRBJ2-6, with D tentatively TRBD2 (6 bases). The germline V gene has CDR1 MDHEN and CDR2 SYDVKM. This CDR3 spans 17 amino acids. V gave up 5 bases and J gave up 0 bases, with 14 bases separating them. The CDR3 DNA reads as TGTGCCAGCAGTACGACGGGACTTCTCTCTGGGGCCAACGTCCTGACTTTC. Protein: CASSTTGLLSGANVLTF.

The chain is built from TRBV6-5 and TRBJ1-1, with D maybe TRBD1 (5 bases). There are 15 residues in the CDR3. The V end was cut by 0 bases, the J end by 4 bases, with 12 bases between. Germline CDR1 MNHEY, CDR2 SVGAGI. The CDR3 here is CASSYSPQGGTEAFF. In nucleotides, the CDR3 is TGTGCCAGCAGTTACTCGCCGCAGGGTGGCACTGAAGCTTTCTTT.

The chain joins TRBV28 to TRBJ1-2; tentatively, D is TRBD1 (5 bases). Trimming took 7 bases from V and 2 from J, leaving 26 bases between them. Germline V CDR1 and CDR2: MDHEN, SYDVKM. The CDR3 is 18 residues long. The CDR3 reads CASNFPIINQGFNYGYTF. The CDR3 nucleotides read TGTGCCAGCAACTTTCCGATAATAAACCAGGGATTCAACTATGGCTACACCTTC.

CDR3 amino acids: CASSLRPSGGAEEVTDTQYF. The CDR3 bases are TGCGCCAGCAGCTTGAGGCCTAGCGGGGGGGCCGAGGAGGTGACAGATACGCAGTATTTT. The chain employs TRBV5-1 and TRBJ2-3, with TRBD2 identical over 12 bases. The germline V gene has CDR1 SGHRS and CDR2 YFSETQ. V was pared by 1 base and J by 3 bases, with 15 bases of the junction left unmatched. The CDR3 length is 20 residues.

The rearrangement joins TRBV10-3 to TRBJ2-2, with 7 positions matching TRBD2. The CDR3 consists of 15 residues. Germline assignment: CDR1 ENHRY and CDR2 SYGVKD. The V gene end was trimmed by 3 bases and the J gene end by 5 bases; junction bases not matched to a gene: 6. The CDR3 loop is CAISERGEGTGELFF. The CDR3 nucleotides read TGTGCCATCAGTGAAAGAGGGGAGGGGACCGGGGAGCTGTTTTTT.

This chain uses TRBV19 with TRBJ1-4, with TRBD1 matching over 9 bases. The ends lost 10 bases at V and 7 bases at J; junction bases unmatched: 7. CDR1 is LNHDA and CDR2 is SQIVND in the germline V gene (reference sequence). This CDR3 comprises 13 residues. The CDR3 DNA follows: TGTGCCACCGCGGGACAGGGAGGTGAAAAACTGTTTTTT. It is translated as CATAGQGGEKLFF.

The chain has TRBV18 and TRBJ1-2; TRBD1 aligns across 8 bases. CDR1 KGHSH and CDR2 LQKENI come from the germline V gene. V was pared by 1 base and J by 6 bases, with 4 bases of the junction left unmatched. CDR3 length: 14 residues. Written as DNA, the CDR3 is TGTGCCAGCTCACCACGACCGGACAGGGATGGCTACACCTTC. It encodes CASSPRPDRDGYTF.

As for this clone: Other DNA sequences in this specimen translate into the identical CDR3. The chain is built from TRBV28 and TRBJ1-5; possible D gene TRBD1, 5 bases. CDR1 and CDR2 (germline): MDHEN, SYDVKM. Trimming shortened V by 7 bases and J by 5 bases, and 12 bases separated the two germline ends. CDR3 length equals 13 residues. CDR3 loop: CASKIGGDQPQHF. Here the CDR3 DNA reads TGTGCCAGCAAGATAGGAGGGGATCAGCCCCAGCATTTT. The full variable domain, in which reference TRBV28 and TRBJ1-5 provide the parts outside the CDR3, is DVKVTQSSRYLVKRTGEKVFLECVQDMDHENMFWYRQDPGLGLRLIYFSYDVKMKEKGDIPEGYSVSREKKERFSLILESASTNQTSMYLCASKIGGDQPQHFGDGTRLSIL.

The rearrangement uses TRBV30 and TRBJ1-1; D unresolved. Trimming pared 0 bases from V and 0 bases from J, leaving 5 bases between. The CDR3 is 13 amino acids. The germline CDR1 and CDR2 sequences are GTSNPN and SVGIG (reference sequence). The CDR3 DNA is TGTGCCTGGAGTGTACTTGTGAACACTGAAGCTTTCTTT. Translating gives CAWSVLVNTEAFF.

This chain links TRBV13 with TRBJ1-1; a weak D match, TRBD1 (6 bases). This CDR3 region has 13 residues. Looked up from germline, CDR1 is PRHDT and CDR2 is FYEKMQ (reference sequence). The V end lost 6 bases, the J end lost 1 base, and 9 bases lay between the germline ends. The CDR3 protein is CASSTQGNTEAFF. In nucleotides, the CDR3 is TGTGCCAGCAGTACACAGGGGAACACTGAAGCTTTCTTT.

The chain couples TRBV5-1 to TRBJ1-3; the D gene is possibly TRBD1 (5 bases). V was clipped by 2 bases and J by 4 bases, with 10 bases between them. Germline V CDR1 and CDR2: SGHRS, YFSETQ. This CDR3 is built from 14 residues. CDR3 in amino acids: CASSFVGRGNTIYF. CDR3 bases: TGCGCCAGCAGCTTTGTGGGGCGAGGAAACACCATATATTTT.

The rearrangement uses TRBV5-1 and TRBJ2-1; 16 bases align to TRBD2. This CDR3 contains 20 residues. The germline CDR1 and CDR2 sequences are SGHRS and YFSETQ. J was trimmed by 0 bases and V by 5 bases; bases with no gene match: 11. CDR3: CASSRPGTSGGESSYNEQFF. CDR3 coding DNA: TGCGCCAGCAGTCGTCCCGGGACTAGCGGGGGGGAATCCTCCTACAATGAGCAGTTCTTC.

The chain has TRBV5-1 and TRBJ2-3, with D possibly being TRBD2 (6 bases). There are 16 residues in the CDR3. V dropped 0 bases and J dropped 2 bases, with 13 bases sitting between them. Germline CDR1 and CDR2: SGHRS and YFSETQ. The CDR3 DNA sequence: TGCGCCAGCAGCTTGGGTCTCGCGGGGAACACAGATACGCAGTATTTT. Amino acids: CASSLGLAGNTDTQYF.

In its sample, this clone was seen once. V usage is TRBV9 and J usage is TRBJ1-1; 8 positions match TRBD1. Germline lookup yields CDR1 SGDLS and CDR2 YYNGEE. The CDR3 is 16 residues long. The trim removed 4 bases at V and 4 bases at J, leaving 12 bases unmatched. The CDR3: CASSPRARGLSTEAFF. CDR3 bases: TGTGCCAGCAGCCCGAGGGCCAGGGGGCTAAGCACTGAAGCTTTCTTT.

The chain employs TRBV6-6 and TRBJ2-1; 10 bases match TRBD1. Germline CDR1 reads MNHNY; CDR2 reads SVGAGI (reference sequence). V shed 5 bases and J 7 bases; nucleotides not matched to a gene: 5. This CDR3 comprises 14 residues. In DNA form, the CDR3 reads TGTGCCAGCAGTACCGGACAGGGGGGGAATGAGCAGTTCTTC. It translates to CASSTGQGGNEQFF.

This chain joins TRBV5-6 and TRBJ2-1, with 7 bases identical to TRBD2. V was clipped by 1 base and J by 2 bases; unmatched bases: 6. The germline V gene encodes CDR1 SGHDT and CDR2 YYEEEE. The CDR3 has 16 amino acids. CDR3 region: CASSLLPSGAYNEQFF. Written as DNA, the CDR3 is TGTGCCAGCAGCTTGCTCCCTAGCGGCGCCTACAATGAGCAGTTCTTC. The full variable domain, completed using reference TRBV5-6 and TRBJ2-1, is DAGVTQSPTHLIKTRGQQVTLRCSPKSGHDTVSWYQQALGQGPQFIFQYYEEEERQRGNFPDRFSGHQFPNYSSELNVNALLLGDSALYLCASSLLPSGAYNEQFFGPGTRLTVL.

The CDR3 loop is CASSQVTSGAYEQYV. The CDR3 nucleotides read TGCGCCAGCAGCCAAGTAACTAGTGGTGCCTACGAGCAGTACGTC. The chain has TRBV4-1 and TRBJ2-7; possible D gene TRBD2, 5 bases. The CDR3 has 15 amino acids. V gave up 1 base and J gave up 2 bases, with 12 bases separating them. Germline V lookup: CDR1 MGHRA, CDR2 YSYEKL.

This clone appeared a single time. This sequence joins TRBV5-6 and TRBJ1-4; 7 bases map to TRBD1. The CDR3 spans 14 residues. Trimming cost V 3 bases and J 8 bases; bases outside gene matches: 7. Germline values: CDR1 SGHDT, CDR2 YYEEEE. In DNA form, the CDR3 reads TGTGCCAGCAGCTACGGCAGGGGGAACGAAAAACTGTTTTTT. Encoded protein: CASSYGRGNEKLFF.

The chain carries TRBV25-1 and TRBJ1-1; 11 bases are shared with TRBD1. Germline CDR1 is MGHDK and CDR2 is SYGVNS. With V trimmed by 4 bases and J by 8 bases, 6 bases remained unmatched. CDR3 length: 14 amino acids. CDR3 amino acids: CASSAPGQGVEAFF. The DNA of the CDR3 is TGTGCCAGCAGTGCCCCGGGACAGGGGGTAGAAGCTTTCTTT.

The CDR3 protein is CASSFSSSGANVLTF. CDR3 nucleotide sequence: TGTGCCAGCAGCTTTTCCAGCTCTGGGGCCAACGTCCTGACTTTC. V is TRBV11-2 and J is TRBJ2-6; unclear D gene. This CDR3 comprises 15 residues. Per the germline V gene, CDR1 is SGHAT and CDR2 is FQNNGV. V lost 3 bases and J lost 0, with 6 bases in between. The full variable domain, completed using reference TRBV11-2 and TRBJ2-6, is EAGVAQSPRYKIIEKRQSVAFWCNPISGHATLYWYQQILGQGPKLLIQFQNNGVVDDSQLPKDRFSAERLKGVDSTLKIQPAKLEDSAVYLCASSFSSSGANVLTFGAGSRLTVL.

This clone was seen at least ten times. The chain's CDR3 is CASSKRAGGFTDTQYF. The CDR3 region has the DNA TGTGCCAGCAGTAAGCGAGCGGGTGGATTCACAGATACGCAGTATTTT. The chain is built from TRBV25-1 and TRBJ2-3; TRBD2 is a possible D gene (6 bases). The V end was cut by 5 bases, the J end by 2 bases, with 17 bases between. There are 16 residues in the CDR3. Germline CDR1 and CDR2: MGHDK and SYGVNS.

V is TRBV6-6 and J is TRBJ1-2, with D possibly TRBD1 on 6 matching bases. The CDR3 extends over 16 amino acids. The V end was cut by 0 bases, the J end by 5 bases, with 16 bases between. Germline CDR1 MNHNY, CDR2 SVGAGI (reference sequence). The CDR3 DNA sequence: TGTGCCAGCAGTTACTCGTTCACCCCAGGGGATTATGGCTACACCTTC. This sequence encodes CASSYSFTPGDYGYTF.

The chain has TRBV18 and TRBJ2-1, with 13 bases lining up with TRBD2. The V and J ends lost 2 bases and 7 bases, in that order; junction bases with no gene match: 8. Germline CDR1 and CDR2: KGHSH and LQKENI. CDR3 length: 17 amino acids. CDR3 amino acids: CASSPYPGTSGVNEQFF. The CDR3 DNA reads TGTGCCAGCTCACCATACCCCGGGACTAGCGGGGTTAATGAGCAGTTCTTC.

The chain couples TRBV5-1 to TRBJ1-4; D perhaps matches TRBD1 (6 bases). V lost 5 bases, J lost 0 bases, and 11 bases lay in between. The germline gives CDR1 SGHRS, CDR2 YFSETQ. CDR3 length equals 15 residues. CDR3 amino acids: CASRPGVSTNEKLFF. CDR3 DNA: TGCGCCAGCAGGCCAGGGGTCTCAACTAATGAAAAACTGTTTTTT.

The V gene is TRBV7-6, the J gene TRBJ2-7; 9 bases agree with TRBD2. J lost 3 bases, V lost 5 bases, and 8 bases had no gene match. CDR1 and CDR2 (germline): SGHVS, FNYEAQ. CDR3 length: 15 residues. CDR3 nucleotides: TGTGCCAGCAGCAGCAGGCTAGCGGGGTTCTACGAGCAGTACGTC. Residues: CASSSRLAGFYEQYV.

In this sample, this clone turned up a few times. The junction shows a germline mismatch at one end, possibly a read error. The chain joins TRBV6-5 to TRBJ1-4; TRBD1 is a possible D gene (6 bases). This CDR3 contains 15 residues. Germline V gives CDR1 MNHEY, CDR2 SVGAGI. This CDR3 reads CATSPGGGGNEKLFF. CDR3 coding DNA: TGTGCCACCAGTCCCGGCGGGGGCGGTAATGAAAAACTGTTTTTT.

The V and J genes are TRBV28 and TRBJ1-5; 10 positions agree with TRBD1. Losses at the gene ends were 4 bases for V and 5 bases for J; bases not matched to a gene: 5. This CDR3 has 15 amino acids. Germline V gives CDR1 MDHEN, CDR2 SYDVKM. In DNA, the CDR3 is TGTGCCAGCAGTTCGACAGGGGGCGCGTATCAGCCCCAGCATTTT. Translation: CASSSTGGAYQPQHF.

The table lists this clone with a count of one. This sequence joins TRBV9 and TRBJ1-1, with 8 bases lining up with TRBD1. CDR1 and CDR2 (germline): SGDLS, YYNGEE. The V segment lost 4 bases and the J segment 4 bases; nucleotides outside the gene matches: 6. CDR3 length: 14 amino acids. CDR3 in amino acids: CASSPQGARTEAFF. CDR3 in DNA: TGTGCCAGCAGCCCCCAGGGGGCGCGCACTGAAGCTTTCTTT. The full variable domain, completed using reference TRBV9 and TRBJ1-1, is DSGVTQTPKHLITATGQRVTLRCSPRSGDLSVYWYQQSLDQGLQFLIQYYNGEERAKGNILERFSAQQFPDLHSELNLSSLELGDSALYFCASSPQGARTEAFFGQGTRLTVV.

The table lists this clone with a few counts. The genes are TRBV6-1 and TRBJ2-7; 7 nucleotides align to TRBD1. The CDR3 extends over 14 amino acids. V trimming: 6 bases; J trimming: 0 bases; junction bases outside the gene matches: 5. The germline V gene has CDR1 MNHNS and CDR2 SASEGT. The CDR3: CASRDRTSSYEQYV. The CDR3 nucleotides read TGTGCCAGCAGGGACAGGACCAGCTCCTACGAGCAGTACGTC.

The gene calls are TRBV6-1 and TRBJ2-3; TRBD1 agrees at 7 bases. In germline, CDR1 is MNHNS, CDR2 SASEGT. V was clipped by 7 bases and J by 4 bases; unmatched bases: 8. This CDR3 has 14 residues. CDR3 residues: CASTDRVRSDTQYF. CDR3 nucleotide sequence: TGTGCCAGCACTGACAGGGTTAGGTCAGATACGCAGTATTTT.